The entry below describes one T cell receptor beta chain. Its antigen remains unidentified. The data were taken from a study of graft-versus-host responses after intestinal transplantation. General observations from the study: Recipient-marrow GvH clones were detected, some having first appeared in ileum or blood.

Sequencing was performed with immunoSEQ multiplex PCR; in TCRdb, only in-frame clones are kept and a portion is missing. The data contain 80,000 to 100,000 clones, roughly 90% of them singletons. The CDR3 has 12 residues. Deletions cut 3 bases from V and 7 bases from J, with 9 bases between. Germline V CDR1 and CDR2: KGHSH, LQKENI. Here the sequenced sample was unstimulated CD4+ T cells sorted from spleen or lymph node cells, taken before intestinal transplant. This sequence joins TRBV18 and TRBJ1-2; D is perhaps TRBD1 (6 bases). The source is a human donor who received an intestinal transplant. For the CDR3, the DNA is TGTGCCAGCTCACCGACCAGGGGTGGCTACACCTTC. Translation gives CASSPTRGGYTF.